The 16 T cell receptor beta chains below come from one sample, sequenced in a study of beta chain features in type 1 diabetes. The isolated RNA, all of it, was reverse transcribed, so expressed TCRB transcripts were what got sequenced. The data were produced by immunoSEQ multiplex PCR, yet TCRdb's version contains in-frame clones alone and is incomplete. The table records hundreds of thousands of clones, around 15% of them present only once. The specimen was naive CD4+ T cells from blood. Receptors originate from a man between 18 and 29 years old in good health.

This clone was seen a few times. The rearrangement uses TRBV18 and TRBJ1-1; possible D gene TRBD1, 6 bases. Trimming left V 4 bases short and J 8 bases short, with 17 bases between. Germline lookup yields CDR1 KGHSH and CDR2 LQKENI. The CDR3 covers 14 residues. In DNA form, the CDR3 reads TGTGCCAGCTCACTTACAGGGTTCGCACCAGAAGCTTTCTTT. This gives the protein CASSLTGFAPEAFF.

This chain links TRBV6-6 with TRBJ1-2; tentatively, D is TRBD1 (6 bases). Per germline, CDR1 MNHNY and CDR2 SVGAGI (reference sequence). V lost 2 bases and J lost 1, with 11 bases in between. The CDR3 is 15 amino acids. DNA for the CDR3: TGTGCCAGCAGTTACGGGACACAAAATAACTATGGCTACACCTTC. Translation gives CASSYGTQNNYGYTF.

This sequence joins TRBV7-9 and TRBJ2-5, with D hard to call. Germline V gene lookup returns CDR1 SEHNR and CDR2 FQNEAQ (reference sequence). This CDR3 has 13 residues. V lost 6 bases and J lost 4, with 12 bases in between. The DNA of the CDR3 is TGTGCCAGCAGGCGCCCGTGGGGAGAGACCCAGTACTTC. Protein: CASRRPWGETQYF.

There are a few counts of this clone. This chain uses TRBV2 with TRBJ2-2; D is possibly TRBD1 (6 bases). V was pared by 8 bases and J by 4 bases, with 11 bases between. This CDR3 spans 13 amino acids. Germline V gives CDR1 SNHLY, CDR2 FYNNEI. The CDR3 spells CASRKGGTGELFF. As DNA, the CDR3 is TGTGCCAGCCGCAAAGGGGGCACCGGGGAGCTGTTTTTT.

This clone has a handful of counts. The chain carries TRBV29-1 and TRBJ2-3; D remains unclear. Per the germline V gene, CDR1 is SQVTM and CDR2 is ANQGSEA. The V and J ends lost 5 bases and 2 bases respectively, with 11 bases between them. The CDR3 spans 13 residues. DNA for the CDR3: TGCAGCGTTATAAGTGCTAACACAGATACGCAGTATTTT. Translated: CSVISANTDTQYF.

The sample holds a few counts of this clone. V usage is TRBV30 and J usage is TRBJ2-2, with TRBD1 as a possible D gene (6 bases). CDR1 and CDR2 (germline): GTSNPN, SVGIG (reference sequence). V was pared by 2 bases and J by 0 bases, with 10 bases between. The CDR3 contains 15 residues. In DNA, the CDR3 is TGTGCCTGGAGTATGGGACATGCGAACACCGGGGAGCTGTTTTTT. It yields the protein CAWSMGHANTGELFF.

Only a few counts were recorded for this clone. V and J are TRBV5-4 and TRBJ2-1, with 8 positions matching TRBD1. The junction had 3 bases not matched to a gene; V was cut back by 0 bases and J by 7 bases. The CDR3 is 14 residues long. Germline loops: CDR1 SGHNT, CDR2 YYREEE (reference sequence). This CDR3 is CASSLGQGFNEQFF. In DNA, the CDR3 is TGTGCCAGCAGCTTGGGACAGGGGTTTAATGAGCAGTTCTTC. Looking up the rest from reference TRBV5-4 and TRBJ2-1 gives the full variable domain: ETGVTQSPTHLIKTRGQQVTLRCSSQSGHNTVSWYQQALGQGPQFIFQYYREEENGRGNFPPRFSGLQFPNYSSELNVNALELDDSALYLCASSLGQGFNEQFFGPGTRLTVL.

As concerns this clone: At one end the junction does not follow the germline gene, possibly because of a read error. The chain couples TRBV4-1 to TRBJ2-7; 8 bases line up with TRBD2. CDR3 size: 15 residues. CDR1 is MGHRA, CDR2 YSYEKL, per germline. The chain's CDR3 is CASSQDMGKGTSRDF. CDR3 coding DNA: TGCGCCAGCAGCCAAGATATGGGGAAGGGGACTAGTAGGGACTTC.

The chain recombines TRBV19 with TRBJ1-5; D is unresolved. Germline values: CDR1 LNHDA, CDR2 SQIVND (reference sequence). Trimming removed 6 bases from V and 2 bases from J, with 5 bases in between. The CDR3 loop spans 12 amino acids. CDR3: CASRSGNQPQHF. CDR3 DNA sequence: TGTGCCAGTAGGTCGGGCAATCAGCCCCAGCATTTT.

Only a few counts were recorded for this clone. One end of the junction does not line up with germline, which may come from a read error. The gene calls are TRBV10-3 and TRBJ2-6; D is ambiguous. Germline V gene lookup returns CDR1 ENHRY and CDR2 SYGVKD. This CDR3 spans 15 amino acids. CDR3 coding DNA: TGTGCCAGCAGTGAAGGTACGGCTGGGGCCAACGTCCTGACTTTC. Amino acid sequence: CASSEGTAGANVLTF.

The chain employs TRBV18 and TRBJ1-2, with D tentatively TRBD1 (5 bases). V was cut by 5 bases and J by 8 bases, with 15 bases left in between. There are 13 residues in the CDR3. Germline V gives CDR1 KGHSH, CDR2 LQKENI. The CDR3 sequence: CASSSGRDSGYTF. CDR3 DNA: TGTGCCAGCTCATCTGGAAGGGACTCGGGCTACACCTTC.

The chain joins TRBV15 to TRBJ2-1, with D unclear. CDR1 and CDR2 from the germline V gene are LNHNV and YYDKDF (reference sequence). The CDR3 spans 13 residues. V was trimmed by 0 bases and J by 5 bases, leaving 5 bases between them. This CDR3 is CATSRDNDNEQFF. In DNA, the CDR3 is TGTGCCACCAGCAGAGATAACGACAATGAGCAGTTCTTC.

This chain joins TRBV7-6 and TRBJ1-1; 9 bases match TRBD1. The CDR3 length is 17 residues. The J segment lost 5 bases and the V segment lost 4 bases, leaving 14 bases of the junction unmatched. In germline, CDR1 is SGHVS, CDR2 FNYEAQ. The CDR3 here is CASSSIDRGFRRTEAFF. The DNA of the CDR3 is TGTGCCAGCAGCTCTATCGACAGGGGGTTCAGGAGGACTGAAGCTTTCTTT. Filled out from reference TRBV7-6 and TRBJ1-1, the complete variable domain reads GAGVSQSPRYKVTKRGQDVALRCDPISGHVSLYWYRQALGQGPEFLTYFNYEAQQDKSGLPNDRFSAERPEGSISTLTIQRTEQRDSAMYRCASSSIDRGFRRTEAFFGQGTRLTVV.

The CDR3: CANIGGTLDYNEQFF. The CDR3 nucleotides read TGTGCCAACATCGGCGGGACCCTCGACTACAATGAGCAGTTCTTC. V is TRBV5-6 and J is TRBJ2-1, with D possibly being TRBD2 (6 bases). Trimming pared 9 bases from V and 3 bases from J, leaving 19 bases between. The CDR3 consists of 15 residues. From germline, CDR1 is SGHDT and CDR2 YYEEEE.

This clone appeared a few times. The chain has TRBV5-4 and TRBJ2-2, with D possibly being TRBD2 (6 bases). The CDR3 spans 16 residues. Trimming pared 6 bases from V and 5 bases from J, leaving 20 bases between. Germline values: CDR1 SGHNT, CDR2 YYREEE (reference sequence). CDR3 sequence (DNA): TGTGCCAGCACCACCGAGCTAGCGAGAAAGACCGGGGAGCTGTTTTTT. Protein product: CASTTELARKTGELFF.

This clone was detected a few times. This chain links TRBV18 with TRBJ2-7; 9 bases match TRBD1. Germline values: CDR1 KGHSH, CDR2 LQKENI. The CDR3 spans 13 residues. Trimming removed 4 bases from V and 3 bases from J; junction bases left unmatched: 1. The CDR3 here is CASSRQGDYEQYF. The CDR3 DNA sequence: TGTGCCAGCTCACGACAGGGGGACTACGAGCAGTACTTC.